This T cell receptor (beta chain) originates from a study of blood T cell repertoires in COVID-19. Across the study: Material from acute and convalescent COVID-19 was sourced from the United States, Italy and Spain. Nucleic acid was either cDNA or gDNA, and it came from T cells, B-cell-depleted T cells, or PBMCs.

In the source study's methods: Amplification of reference gene primers was used by the study to estimate nucleated cell counts. Profiled with immunoSEQ multiplex PCR; TCRdb holds only in-frame clones, not every one. V, J and clone size are those of that table, while D and trimming were read from the DNA. The repertoire holds hundreds of thousands of clones, with 87% as singletons. This TCR was sampled from a woman between 50 and 59 years old who had recovered from COVID-19. Material for sequencing was peripheral blood.

CDR3 DNA sequence: TGTGCCAGCGCACAGGGGGGAGCTTCGGATCAGCCCCAGCATTTT. Translated, it gives CASAQGGASDQPQHF. The V gene is TRBV28, the J gene TRBJ1-5; TRBD1 aligns across 8 bases. Germline V gives CDR1 MDHEN, CDR2 SYDVKM. V lost 8 bases, J lost 5 bases, and 11 bases stayed unmatched. The CDR3 is 15 amino acids. The whole variable domain, filled in from reference TRBV28 and TRBJ1-5, reads DVKVTQSSRYLVKRTGEKVFLECVQDMDHENMFWYRQDPGLGLRLIYFSYDVKMKEKGDIPEGYSVSREKKERFSLILESASTNQTSMYLCASAQGGASDQPQHFGDGTRLSIL.